These 2 T cell receptor beta chains came from one sample sequenced in a study of shared clonotypes between healthy human individuals. Repertoires were generated with immunoSEQ multiplex PCR, while TCRdb's copy carries only in-frame clones and drops some. Of 2.3 million or so clones detected, over 90% appear once; the ten largest clones hold about 0.39%. The sample consisted of naive CD4+ T cells from PBMCs. Subset: CD45RA+ positively selected. These TCRs come from a man between 18 and 35 years old in good health. Some clones in this sample may be carry-over from other donors' samples.

The rearrangement uses TRBV28 and TRBJ2-1, with D unresolved. The CDR3 is 15 residues long. V was clipped by 3 bases and J by 6 bases, with 15 bases between them. Germline V CDR1 and CDR2: MDHEN, SYDVKM. CDR3: CASSFRRVRANEQFF. The CDR3 DNA is TGTGCCAGCAGTTTTAGGCGAGTTAGGGCCAATGAGCAGTTCTTC.

V and J are TRBV29-1 and TRBJ2-7, with D uncertain. The CDR3 consists of 11 residues. Germline V gene data show CDR1 as SQVTM and CDR2 as ANQGSEA. Trimming cost V 4 bases and J 3 bases, with 7 bases left between them. CDR3 coding DNA: TGCAGCGTTGGAGAGAGCTACGAGCAGTACTTC. Its translation: CSVGESYEQYF.